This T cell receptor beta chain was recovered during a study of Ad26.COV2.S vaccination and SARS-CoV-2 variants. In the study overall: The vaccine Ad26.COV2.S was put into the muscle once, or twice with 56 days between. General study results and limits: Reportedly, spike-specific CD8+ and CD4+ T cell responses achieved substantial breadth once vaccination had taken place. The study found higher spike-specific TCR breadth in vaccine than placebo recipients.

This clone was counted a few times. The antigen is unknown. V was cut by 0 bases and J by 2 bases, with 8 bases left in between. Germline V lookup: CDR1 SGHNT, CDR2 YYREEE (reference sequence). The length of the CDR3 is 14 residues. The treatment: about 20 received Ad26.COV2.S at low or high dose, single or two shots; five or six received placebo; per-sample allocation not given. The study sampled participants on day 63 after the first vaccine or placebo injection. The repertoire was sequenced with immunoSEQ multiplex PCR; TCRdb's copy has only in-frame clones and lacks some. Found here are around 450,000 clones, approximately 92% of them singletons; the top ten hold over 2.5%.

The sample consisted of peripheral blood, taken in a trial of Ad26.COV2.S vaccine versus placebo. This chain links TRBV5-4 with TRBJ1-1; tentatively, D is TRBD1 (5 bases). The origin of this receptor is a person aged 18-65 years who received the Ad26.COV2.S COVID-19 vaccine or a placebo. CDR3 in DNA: TGTGCCAGCAGCTTGGGGACACGAAACACTGAAGCTTTCTTT. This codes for CASSLGTRNTEAFF.